The following is a T cell receptor (beta chain) sequence with its context. Its antigen is currently not known. Base quality data are lacking; no much larger clone is found one base away. This sample was included in a study of OX40 agonist ivuxolimab in advanced cancers. For context, the study as a whole: The costimulatory receptor OX40 (CD134) was targeted by ivuxolimab, a fully human IgG2 agonistic monoclonal antibody. Intravenous ivuxolimab was administered to patients every 2 weeks at six dose levels: 0.01, 0.1, 0.3, 1.5, 3 and 10 mg/kg. The paper reports the monotherapy dose-escalation portion (N = 52 patients) of the phase I ivuxolimab trial. Peripheral TCRbeta sequencing was intended to test whether TCR sequence diversity was altered and clonal T-cell expansion was caused by ivuxolimab. Patients were allowed to have had prior anti-PD-1, anti-PD-L1 or anti-CTLA-4 therapy, and around 40% of the dose-escalation patients had previously received checkpoint inhibitors. A male proportion of about 79% and a mean age of approximately 58 years, ranging from about 23 to 90, were recorded for the dose-escalation cohort. Of the approximately 53 patients in dose escalation, 19 had hepatocellular carcinoma, approximately 15 had melanoma, 9 had renal cell carcinoma and 9 had head and neck cancer. Partial responses occurred in three dose-escalation patients, of whom one had hepatocellular carcinoma and two had cutaneous melanoma. General findings and caveats noted by the study authors: In partial responders in the 0.1-3.0 mg/kg groups, normalized peripheral clonal expansion was found to be among the lowest, especially among CD8+ T cells. Antigen specificity was not determined for the clonally expanded peripheral T cells. Low levels of normalized T-cell clonal expansion were also seen in some patients who did not respond. After ivuxolimab, CD8+ T cells had more expanded clones than CD4+ T cells on average. At doses of 0.1 to 3.0 mg/kg, clonal expansion of both CD4+ and CD8+ blood T cells was observed from baseline to week 6.

For sequencing of the TCRbeta CDR3 region, genomic DNA was extracted from the sorted cells. The immunoSEQ Assay was used for sequencing of TCRbeta CDR3 regions. TCRdb stores this immuneACCESS table with in-frame sequences only. Part of the clones is absent; in the studies checked, under half of the shortfall reflects unresolved V genes, and no reason is known for the rest. Across this sample there are fewer than 200,000 clones, with roughly 94% seen only once. About 0.3% of the sample comes from the top ten. V drops 1 base and J drops 0 bases, leaving 6 bases in between. According to the germline V gene (reference sequence), CDR1 reads LNHDA and CDR2 reads SQIVND. Its CDR3 holds 14 amino acids, cysteine through phenylalanine. CDR3 DNA only is kept here, 42 bases in frame from base 1. Patients with a history of autoimmune disease or receiving systemic immunosuppression were excluded from the trial. In every dose cohort, peripheral blood was drawn for TCR sequencing at baseline, cycle 4 day 1, and cycle 7 day 1. The samples were taken from a phase I, first-in-human, multicenter, open-label dose-escalation trial of ivuxolimab. Adults with locally advanced or metastatic head and neck squamous cell, hepatocellular, melanoma or renal cell carcinoma were enrolled in the trial. Before TCR sequencing, CD4+ and CD8+ T cells were separately sorted from peripheral blood.

This chain is built from TRBV19 and TRBJ2-5; TRBD2 is possibly the D segment (5 matching bases). This clonotype was sampled from an adult with an advanced solid tumor such as melanoma, head and neck, liver or kidney cancer. The source material was CD4+ or CD8+ T cells sorted from blood, sampled in a trial of the OX40 agonist ivuxolimab. The CDR3: CASSIGADQETQYF. The DNA reads TGTGCCAGTAGTATAGGAGCGGACCAAGAGACCCAGTACTTC.